These 12 T cell receptor beta chains were sequenced from one sample in a study of response to subunit inactivated influenza vaccine. TCRdb re-derived calls from the RT-PCR reads in MiXCR, one entry per CDR3 protein. The sample lists hundreds of thousands of distinct CDR3 sequences; 21% were seen once. The sample was PBMCs from blood, taken about 20 months after vaccination. The receptors were gathered from a man between 50 and 69 years old who received an inactivated influenza vaccine.

Note on this clonotype: One junction end disagrees with the germline gene, perhaps due to a read error. The chain links TRBV5-1 to TRBJ1-5; D gene uncertain. Germline CDR1 is SGHRS and CDR2 is YFSETQ. CDR3 length: 15 amino acids. The CDR3: CASSLGGLGNQTQHF. The CDR3 DNA follows: TGCGCCAGCAGCTTGGGAGGGCTGGGCAATCAGACCCAGCATTTT.

The gene calls are TRBV12-3 or TRBV12-4 and TRBJ2-7, with D hard to call. This CDR3 is 15 amino acids long. V lost 6 bases, J lost 0 bases, and 15 bases lay in between. The CDR3 coding sequence is TGTGCCAGCAGCTCCGTGGGTCCTCCCTCCTACGAGCAGTACTTC. Its protein product is CASSSVGPPSYEQYF.

Many counts were recorded for this clonotype. The chain combines TRBV20-1 with TRBJ1-1; 7 nucleotides align to TRBD1. V was clipped by 5 bases and J by 2 bases; unmatched bases: 5. CDR1 DFQATT and CDR2 SNEGSKA come from the germline V gene (reference sequence). The CDR3 extends over 13 amino acids. The CDR3 loop is CSAEDRSNTEAFF. CDR3 nucleotides: TGCAGTGCTGAGGACAGGTCAAACACTGAAGCTTTCTTT.

This clonotype was detected a few times. The CDR3 region is CASSASGGGTNEAFF. CDR3 nucleotides: TGCGCCAGCAGCGCGTCCGGGGGAGGCACAAATGAAGCTTTCTTT. J is TRBJ1-1 and V is TRBV5-1; D is possibly TRBD1 (5 bases). Germline-derived CDR1 and CDR2 are SGHRS and YFSETQ. Trimming took 4 bases from V and 7 from J, leaving 20 bases between them. CDR3 size: 15 residues.

The chain carries TRBV6-1 and TRBJ2-7; D is unresolved. CDR3 length equals 15 residues. From germline, CDR1 is MNHNS and CDR2 SASEGT. The V end lost 5 bases, the J end lost 1 base, and 15 bases lay between the germline ends. The CDR3 region is CASSSPPGSSYEQYF. In nucleotides, the CDR3 is TGTGCCAGCAGTAGCCCCCCGGGTTCGTCCTACGAGCAGTACTTC.

The rearrangement joins TRBV6-2 or TRBV6-3 to TRBJ1-1; D not certain. The CDR3 extends over 13 amino acids. The V gene's germline CDR1 is MNHEY and CDR2 SVGEGT. V lost 0 bases to trimming and J lost 4 bases, with 6 bases between them. The CDR3 is CASSYSIGTEAFF. The CDR3 DNA reads as TGTGCCAGCAGTTACTCGATCGGCACTGAAGCTTTCTTT.

This clonotype was seen at least ten times. J is TRBJ1-3 and V is TRBV7-9; 7 positions agree with TRBD1. Losses at the gene ends were 0 bases for V and 4 bases for J; bases not matched to a gene: 3. Germline CDR1 and CDR2: SEHNR and FQNEAQ (reference sequence). The CDR3 loop spans 15 amino acids. The CDR3 spells CASSLATGSGNTIYF. CDR3 bases: TGTGCCAGCAGCTTAGCGACAGGGTCCGGAAACACCATATATTTT.

The V and J genes are TRBV6-1 and TRBJ1-2; D possibly corresponds to TRBD1 (5 bases). CDR1 MNHNS and CDR2 SASEGT come from the germline V gene. The CDR3 totals 12 residues. V was pared by 6 bases and J by 8 bases, with 13 bases between. CDR3 residues: CASSPDRRGYTF. For the CDR3, the DNA is TGTGCCAGCAGCCCAGACAGAAGGGGCTACACCTTC.

This clonotype was observed a handful of times. The chain couples TRBV12-3 or TRBV12-4 to TRBJ1-2; D is unresolved. V was pared by 6 bases and J by 1 base, with 9 bases between. The CDR3 covers 13 residues. DNA of the CDR3: TGTGCCAGCAGAACTGCAAGTAACTATGGCTACACCTTC. Amino acids: CASRTASNYGYTF.

This clonotype appeared once. The CDR3 is CASSYINGLLAVNSYEQYF. The CDR3 nucleotides read TGTGCCAGCAGCTATATTAATGGACTCCTAGCGGTAAACTCCTACGAGCAGTACTTC. The chain couples TRBV11-2 to TRBJ2-7; TRBD2 matches 7 bases. The V segment lost 4 bases and the J segment 0 bases; nucleotides outside the gene matches: 18. The CDR3 loop spans 19 amino acids. Germline loops: CDR1 SGHAT, CDR2 FQNNGV.

This clonotype was seen many times. V and J are TRBV29-1 and TRBJ1-1; TRBD1 agrees at 7 bases. The junction had 4 bases not matched to a gene; V was cut back by 1 base and J by 5 bases. Looked up from germline, CDR1 is SQVTM and CDR2 is ANQGSEA. The CDR3 has 13 amino acids. The CDR3 bases are TGCAGCGTTGAAGGACAGGGACTAACTGAAGCTTTCTTT. Its translation: CSVEGQGLTEAFF.

In this sample, this clonotype turned up a few times. J is TRBJ1-4 and V is TRBV20-1; D may be TRBD1 (5 bases). The germline V gene encodes CDR1 DFQATT and CDR2 SNEGSKA (reference sequence). V was cut by 3 bases and J by 2 bases, with 13 bases left in between. This CDR3 comprises 15 residues. The CDR3 DNA reads TGCAGTGCTAGTCCAGGGTCTGCCACTAATGAAAAACTGTTTTTT. Translated, it gives CSASPGSATNEKLFF.